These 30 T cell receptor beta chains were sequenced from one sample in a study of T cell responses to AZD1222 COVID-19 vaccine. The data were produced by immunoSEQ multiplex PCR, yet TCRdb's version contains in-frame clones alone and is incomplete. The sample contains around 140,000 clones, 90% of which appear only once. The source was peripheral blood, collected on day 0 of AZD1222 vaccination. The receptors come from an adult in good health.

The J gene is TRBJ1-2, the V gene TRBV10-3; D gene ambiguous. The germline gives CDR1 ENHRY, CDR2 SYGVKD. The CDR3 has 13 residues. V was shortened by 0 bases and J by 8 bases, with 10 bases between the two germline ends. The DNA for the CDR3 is TGTGCCATCAGTGAGTCCCGACACCTAGGCTACACCTTC. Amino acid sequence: CAISESRHLGYTF.

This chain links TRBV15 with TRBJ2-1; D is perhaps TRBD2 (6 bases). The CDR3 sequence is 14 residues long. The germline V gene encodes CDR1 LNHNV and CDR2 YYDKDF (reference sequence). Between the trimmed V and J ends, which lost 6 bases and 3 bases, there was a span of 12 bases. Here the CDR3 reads CATRGGGSYNEQFF. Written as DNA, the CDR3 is TGTGCCACCAGGGGGGGAGGAAGCTACAATGAGCAGTTCTTC.

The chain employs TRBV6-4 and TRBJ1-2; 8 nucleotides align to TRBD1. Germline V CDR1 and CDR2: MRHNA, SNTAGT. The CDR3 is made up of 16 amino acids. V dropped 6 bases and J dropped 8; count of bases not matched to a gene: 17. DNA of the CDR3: TGTGCCAGCAGCCCCGGGGTGGACAGGGTGACGAGGGGCTACACCTTC. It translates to CASSPGVDRVTRGYTF.

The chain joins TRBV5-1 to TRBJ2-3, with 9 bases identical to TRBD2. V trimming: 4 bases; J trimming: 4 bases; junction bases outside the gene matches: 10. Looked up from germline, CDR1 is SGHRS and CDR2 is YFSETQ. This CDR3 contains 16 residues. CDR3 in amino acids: CASSSPRGGVADTQYF. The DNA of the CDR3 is TGCGCCAGCAGCAGTCCTCGCGGGGGGGTCGCAGATACGCAGTATTTT.

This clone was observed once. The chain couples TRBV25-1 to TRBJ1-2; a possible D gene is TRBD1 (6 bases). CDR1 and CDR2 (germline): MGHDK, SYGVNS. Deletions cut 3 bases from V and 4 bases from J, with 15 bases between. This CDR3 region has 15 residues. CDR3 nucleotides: TGTGCCAGCAGTGATGAGACAGGCGAAACCTATGGCTACACCTTC. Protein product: CASSDETGETYGYTF.

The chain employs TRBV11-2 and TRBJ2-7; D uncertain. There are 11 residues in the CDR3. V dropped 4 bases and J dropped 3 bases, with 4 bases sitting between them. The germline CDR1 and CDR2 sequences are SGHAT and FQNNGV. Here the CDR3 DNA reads TGTGCCAGCAGCTCCGGCTACGAGCAGTACTTC. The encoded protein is CASSSGYEQYF.

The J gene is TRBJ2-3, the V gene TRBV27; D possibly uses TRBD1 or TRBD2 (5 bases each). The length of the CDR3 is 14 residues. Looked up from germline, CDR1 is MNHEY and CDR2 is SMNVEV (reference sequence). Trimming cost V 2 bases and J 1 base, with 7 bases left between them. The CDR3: CASSLRDGTDTQYF. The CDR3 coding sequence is TGTGCCAGCAGTTTACGGGACGGCACAGATACGCAGTATTTT.

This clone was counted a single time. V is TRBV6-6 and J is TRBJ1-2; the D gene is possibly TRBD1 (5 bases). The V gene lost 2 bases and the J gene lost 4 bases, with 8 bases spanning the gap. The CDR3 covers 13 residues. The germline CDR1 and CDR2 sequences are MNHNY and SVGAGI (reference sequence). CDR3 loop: CASSYDSSYGYTF. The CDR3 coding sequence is TGTGCCAGCAGTTACGACAGCTCCTATGGCTACACCTTC.

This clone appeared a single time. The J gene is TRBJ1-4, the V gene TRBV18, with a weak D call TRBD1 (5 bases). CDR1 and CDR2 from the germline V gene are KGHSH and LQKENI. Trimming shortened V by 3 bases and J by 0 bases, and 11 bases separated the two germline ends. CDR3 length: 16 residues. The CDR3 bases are TGTGCCAGCTCACCGTGGGGGTTTGCAACTAATGAAAAACTGTTTTTT. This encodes CASSPWGFATNEKLFF.

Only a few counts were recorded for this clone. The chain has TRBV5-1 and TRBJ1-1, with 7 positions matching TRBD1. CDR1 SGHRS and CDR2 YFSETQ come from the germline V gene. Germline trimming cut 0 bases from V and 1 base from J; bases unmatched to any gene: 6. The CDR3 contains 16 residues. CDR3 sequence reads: CASSLAYRGSNTEAFF. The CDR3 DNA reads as TGCGCCAGCAGCTTGGCCTACAGGGGTTCGAACACTGAAGCTTTCTTT.

CDR3 sequence: CASISTGPTTNEKLFF. The CDR3 coding sequence is TGTGCCAGCATCTCGACAGGACCAACAACTAATGAAAAACTGTTTTTT. The chain employs TRBV10-3 and TRBJ1-4, with a weak D call TRBD1 (6 bases). The CDR3 runs to 16 residues. Germline CDR1 and CDR2: ENHRY and SYGVKD. V lost 10 bases and J 0 bases, leaving 18 bases between the germline ends.

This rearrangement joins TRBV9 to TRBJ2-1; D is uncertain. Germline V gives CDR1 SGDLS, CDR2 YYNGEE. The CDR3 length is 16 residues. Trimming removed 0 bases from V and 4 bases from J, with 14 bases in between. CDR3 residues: CASSVEAAQNYNEQFF. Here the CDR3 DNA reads TGTGCCAGCAGCGTAGAGGCAGCCCAAAATTACAATGAGCAGTTCTTC. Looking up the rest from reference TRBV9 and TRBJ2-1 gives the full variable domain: DSGVTQTPKHLITATGQRVTLRCSPRSGDLSVYWYQQSLDQGLQFLIQYYNGEERAKGNILERFSAQQFPDLHSELNLSSLELGDSALYFCASSVEAAQNYNEQFFGPGTRLTVL.

CDR3 in amino acids: CASSQVLSAGGLYNEQFF. The CDR3, as DNA: TGCGCCAGCAGCCAAGTGTTATCAGCGGGGGGTCTTTACAATGAGCAGTTCTTC. This rearrangement joins TRBV4-1 to TRBJ2-1; 9 nucleotides align to TRBD2. Germline CDR1 MGHRA, CDR2 YSYEKL. J was trimmed by 4 bases and V by 1 base; bases with no gene match: 11. This CDR3 contains 18 residues.

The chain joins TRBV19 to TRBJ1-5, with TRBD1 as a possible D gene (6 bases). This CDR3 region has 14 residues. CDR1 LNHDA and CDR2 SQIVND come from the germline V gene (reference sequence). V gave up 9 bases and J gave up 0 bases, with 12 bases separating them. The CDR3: CASLDRYSNQPQHF. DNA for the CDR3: TGTGCCAGCCTCGACAGGTATAGCAATCAGCCCCAGCATTTT. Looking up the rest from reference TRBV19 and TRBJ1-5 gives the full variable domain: DGGITQSPKYLFRKEGQNVTLSCEQNLNHDAMYWYRQDPGQGLRLIYYSQIVNDFQKGDIAEGYSVSREKKESFPLTVTSAQKNPTAFYLCASLDRYSNQPQHFGDGTRLSIL.

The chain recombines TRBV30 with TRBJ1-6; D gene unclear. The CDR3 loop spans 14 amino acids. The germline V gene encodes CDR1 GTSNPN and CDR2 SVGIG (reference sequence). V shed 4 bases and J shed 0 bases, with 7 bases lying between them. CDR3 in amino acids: CAWTESSYNSPLHF. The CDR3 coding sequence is TGTGCCTGGACGGAGAGCTCCTATAATTCACCCCTCCACTTT.

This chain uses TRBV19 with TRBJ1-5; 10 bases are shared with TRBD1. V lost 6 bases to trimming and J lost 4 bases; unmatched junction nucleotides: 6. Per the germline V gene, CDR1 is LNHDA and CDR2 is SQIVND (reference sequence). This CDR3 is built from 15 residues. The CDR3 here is CASRTDRGFNQPQHF. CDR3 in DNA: TGTGCCAGTAGGACGGACAGGGGGTTTAATCAGCCCCAGCATTTT. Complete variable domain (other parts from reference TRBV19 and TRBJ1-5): DGGITQSPKYLFRKEGQNVTLSCEQNLNHDAMYWYRQDPGQGLRLIYYSQIVNDFQKGDIAEGYSVSREKKESFPLTVTSAQKNPTAFYLCASRTDRGFNQPQHFGDGTRLSIL.

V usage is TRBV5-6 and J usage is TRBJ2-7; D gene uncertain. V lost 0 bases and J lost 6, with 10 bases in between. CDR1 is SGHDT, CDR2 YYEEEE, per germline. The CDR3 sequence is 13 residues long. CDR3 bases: TGTGCCAGCAGCTTGGCCCCCTGGAGCGAGCAGTACTTC. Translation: CASSLAPWSEQYF. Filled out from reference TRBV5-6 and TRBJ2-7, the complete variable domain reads DAGVTQSPTHLIKTRGQQVTLRCSPKSGHDTVSWYQQALGQGPQFIFQYYEEEERQRGNFPDRFSGHQFPNYSSELNVNALLLGDSALYLCASSLAPWSEQYFGPGTRLTVT.

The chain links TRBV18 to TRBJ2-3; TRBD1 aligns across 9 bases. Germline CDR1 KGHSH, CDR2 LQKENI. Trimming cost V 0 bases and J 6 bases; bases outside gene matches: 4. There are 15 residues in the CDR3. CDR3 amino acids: CASSPPRTGEDTQYF. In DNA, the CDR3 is TGTGCCAGCTCACCACCTCGGACAGGGGAGGATACGCAGTATTTT.

In nucleotides, the CDR3 is TGTGCCAGCAGTTACACCTCCTACGAGCAGTACTTC. Translation gives CASSYTSYEQYF. This chain connects TRBV6-2 or TRBV6-3 to TRBJ2-7; no definite D call. The CDR3 runs to 12 residues. Trimming pared 2 bases from V and 0 bases from J, leaving 2 bases between. Germline values: CDR1 MNHEY, CDR2 SVGEGT.

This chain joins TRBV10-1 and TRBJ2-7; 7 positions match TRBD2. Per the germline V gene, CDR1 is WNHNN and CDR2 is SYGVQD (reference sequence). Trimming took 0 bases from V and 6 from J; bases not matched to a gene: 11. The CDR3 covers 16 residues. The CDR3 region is CASSESWAGPGGEQYF. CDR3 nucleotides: TGCGCCAGCAGTGAGTCCTGGGCAGGCCCGGGGGGCGAGCAGTACTTC.

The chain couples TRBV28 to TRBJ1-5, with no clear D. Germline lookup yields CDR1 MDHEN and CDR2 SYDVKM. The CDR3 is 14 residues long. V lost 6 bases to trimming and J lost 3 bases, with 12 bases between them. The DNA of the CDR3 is TGTGCCAGCAGCCCCAGAGGGCCCAATCAGCCCCAGCATTTT. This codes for CASSPRGPNQPQHF.

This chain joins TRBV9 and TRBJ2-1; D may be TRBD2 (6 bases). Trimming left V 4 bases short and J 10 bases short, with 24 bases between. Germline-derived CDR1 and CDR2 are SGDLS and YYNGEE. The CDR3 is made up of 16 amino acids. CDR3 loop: CASSPRVLAGGQEQFF. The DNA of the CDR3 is TGTGCCAGCAGCCCCCGGGTACTAGCTGGGGGTCAGGAGCAGTTCTTC.

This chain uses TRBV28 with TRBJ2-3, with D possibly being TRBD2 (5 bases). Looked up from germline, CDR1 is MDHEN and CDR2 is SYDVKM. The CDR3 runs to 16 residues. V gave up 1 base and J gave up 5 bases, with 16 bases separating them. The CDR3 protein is CASSLSGESLGDTQYF. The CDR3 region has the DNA TGTGCCAGCAGTTTATCCGGGGAGTCCCTAGGAGATACGCAGTATTTT.

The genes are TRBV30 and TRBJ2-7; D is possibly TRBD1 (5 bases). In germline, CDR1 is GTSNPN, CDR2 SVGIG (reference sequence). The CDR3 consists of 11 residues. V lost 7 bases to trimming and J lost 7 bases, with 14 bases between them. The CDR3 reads CASKTVGEQYF. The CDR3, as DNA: TGTGCCTCCAAGACAGTCGGAGAGCAGTACTTC.

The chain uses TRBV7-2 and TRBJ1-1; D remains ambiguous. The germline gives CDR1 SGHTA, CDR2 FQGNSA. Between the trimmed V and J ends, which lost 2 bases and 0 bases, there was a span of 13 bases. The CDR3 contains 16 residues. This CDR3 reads CASSLLRPPMNTEAFF. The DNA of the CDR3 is TGTGCCAGCAGCTTACTTAGACCCCCCATGAACACTGAAGCTTTCTTT.

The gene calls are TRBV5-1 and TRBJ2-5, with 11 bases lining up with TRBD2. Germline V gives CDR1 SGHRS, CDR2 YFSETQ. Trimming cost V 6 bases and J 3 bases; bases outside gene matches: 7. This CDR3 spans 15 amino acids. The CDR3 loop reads CASTFSGGVEETQYF. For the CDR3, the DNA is TGCGCCAGCACCTTTAGCGGGGGGGTGGAAGAGACCCAGTACTTC.

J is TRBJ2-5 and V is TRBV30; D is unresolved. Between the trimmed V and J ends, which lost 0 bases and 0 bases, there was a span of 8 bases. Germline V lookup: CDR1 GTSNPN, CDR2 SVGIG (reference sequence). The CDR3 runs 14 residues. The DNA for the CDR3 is TGTGCCTGGAGTGTAGGGCGGTACCAAGAGACCCAGTACTTC. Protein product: CAWSVGRYQETQYF.

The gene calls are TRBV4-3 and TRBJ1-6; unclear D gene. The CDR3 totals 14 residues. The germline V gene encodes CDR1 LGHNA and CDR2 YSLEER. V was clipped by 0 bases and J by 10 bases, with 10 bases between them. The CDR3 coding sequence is TGCGCCAGCAGCCAAGACCCGGGCCGGTCACCCCTCCACTTT. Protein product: CASSQDPGRSPLHF.

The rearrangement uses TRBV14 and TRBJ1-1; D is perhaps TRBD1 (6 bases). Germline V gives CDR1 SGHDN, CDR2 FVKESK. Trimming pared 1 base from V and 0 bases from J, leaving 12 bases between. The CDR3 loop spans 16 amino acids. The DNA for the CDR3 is TGTGCCAGCAGCCAAGCGTCAGGGACAATGAACACTGAAGCTTTCTTT. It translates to CASSQASGTMNTEAFF.

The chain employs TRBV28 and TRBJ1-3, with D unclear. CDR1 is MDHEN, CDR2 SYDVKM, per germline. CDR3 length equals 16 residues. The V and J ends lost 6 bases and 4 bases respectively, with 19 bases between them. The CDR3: CASRLHPNLLGNTIYF. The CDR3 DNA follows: TGTGCCAGCAGATTACACCCGAACCTGCTGGGAAACACCATATATTTT.